This T cell receptor (beta chain) was profiled in a study of molecular identifiers for immune sequencing clone quantification. The study, taken as a whole, reports: In naive cells, under 1% of molecules belonged to clones above 20 RNA copies, against over 99% in effector cells.

The authors gated naive CD8 T cells as CD8+CD4-CCR7+CD45RA+ for sorting. This clonotype was recorded at least ten times. Its antigen is currently unknown. Germline loops: CDR1 KGHSH, CDR2 LQKENI. V shed 2 bases, J shed 3 bases, and the junction held 6 bases outside the gene matches. This CDR3 comprises 15 residues. Bulk libraries came from a prior protocol with listed TCR primers. TCRdb ran MiXCR on the PCR reads and lists one entry per CDR3 protein. The repertoire holds tens of thousands of distinct CDR3 sequences, with 15% to 20% as singletons. The chain links TRBV18 to TRBJ2-7, with 8 bases fitting TRBD1. This TCR was sampled from a human donor in good health. Some libraries in this study had Jurkat cell RNA spiked in. Sequencing was performed on naive CD8+ T cells from blood, with Jurkat cell RNA spiked in. Regarding subset: FACS-sorted CD8+CD4-CCR7+CD45RA+ naive T cells. CDR3 nucleotide sequence: TGTGCCAGCTCACCAAGAAAAACAGGGGGCTACGAGCAGTACTTC. Amino acid sequence: CASSPRKTGGYEQYF.